This passage covers 25 T cell receptor beta chains from one sample sequenced in a study of Graves' ophthalmopathy and Graves' hyperthyroidism (dated by TCRdb to 2016 to 2019). The reads were generated on an Illumina HiSeq 2000. For repertoire sequencing, TCR beta CDR3 regions were amplified from RNA transcripts. The first round of RT-PCR was done with HTBI primers and the Qiagen OneStep RT-PCR kit, and was followed by a second round of multiplex PCR, then size selection and purification. In TCRdb, the public reads were trimmed at Q25 with fastp and aligned with MiXCR, with productive beta chains retained. Every distinct CDR3 protein forms one entry, paired with its most common genes and DNA. Within this sample are about 1.1 million distinct CDR3 sequences, with 35% to 45% of them counted one time only. The top ten constitute approximately 12% of the sample. Source material: peripheral blood or thyroid tissue (not recorded which). The receptors were sampled from an adult man with Graves' hyperthyroidism.

This chain uses TRBV27 with TRBJ1-2; 9 positions match TRBD1. Germline assignment: CDR1 MNHEY and CDR2 SMNVEV (reference sequence). The CDR3 totals 13 residues. The junction had 5 bases not matched to a gene; V was cut back by 8 bases and J by 4 bases. CDR3 loop: CASALDRGYGYTF. The DNA of the CDR3 is TGTGCCAGCGCCTTGGACAGGGGCTATGGCTACACCTTC.

This clonotype came up a few times. The chain combines TRBV6-6 with TRBJ2-5; D gene uncertain. V shed 3 bases and J shed 1 base, with 9 bases lying between them. CDR1 is MNHNY, CDR2 SVGAGI, per germline (reference sequence). CDR3 length equals 14 residues. CDR3 loop: CASSYSASQETQYF. CDR3 nucleotide sequence: TGTGCCAGCAGTTATTCGGCCAGCCAAGAGACCCAGTACTTC.

In this sample, this clonotype turned up many times. The chain combines TRBV5-1 with TRBJ1-1; 7 bases are shared with TRBD1. CDR1 and CDR2 (germline): SGHRS, YFSETQ. This CDR3 is 14 amino acids long. V was clipped by 4 bases and J by 1 base; unmatched bases: 4. The DNA for the CDR3 is TGCGCCAGCAGCAGGGGGCCCAGGAACACTGAAGCTTTCTTT. Translating it yields CASSRGPRNTEAFF. Drawing the rest from reference TRBV5-1 and TRBJ1-1, the complete variable domain is KAGVTQTPRYLIKTRGQQVTLSCSPISGHRSVSWYQQTPGQGLQFLFEYFSETQRNKGNFPGRFSGRQFSNSRSEMNVSTLELGDSALYLCASSRGPRNTEAFFGQGTRLTVV.

The chain recombines TRBV5-8 with TRBJ2-7, with TRBD1 matching 7 bases. The V gene end was trimmed by 4 bases and the J gene end by 11 bases; junction bases not matched to a gene: 15. The germline V gene has CDR1 SGHTS and CDR2 YDEGEE. The CDR3 extends over 14 amino acids. CDR3 DNA: TGTGCCAGCAGCGAGACAGGGCAGTACAAGCTGGAGTACTTC. As protein: CASSETGQYKLEYF.

The chain joins TRBV13 to TRBJ1-4; D is undetermined. The germline V gene has CDR1 PRHDT and CDR2 FYEKMQ (reference sequence). There are 14 residues in the CDR3. Trimming shortened V by 3 bases and J by 3 bases, and 8 bases separated the two germline ends. CDR3 DNA: TGTGCCAGCAGCTTTGGTTTCGCTAATGAAAAACTGTTTTTT. It is translated as CASSFGFANEKLFF.

This clonotype was counted between two and nine times. The chain employs TRBV12-3 or TRBV12-4 and TRBJ1-1; 7 bases map to TRBD1. V lost 7 bases and J lost 6; bases outside the gene matches: 11. The CDR3 totals 14 residues. CDR3 DNA sequence: TGTGCCAGCAAAATTGAGGGGGCAATGGCTGAAGCTTTCTTT. Its protein is CASKIEGAMAEAFF.

The table lists this clonotype with a count of one. The chain recombines TRBV12-3 or TRBV12-4 with TRBJ2-6; maybe TRBD2 (5 bases). The CDR3 extends over 19 amino acids. Between the trimmed V and J ends, which lost 10 bases and 4 bases, there was a span of 29 bases. The CDR3 DNA is TGTGCCACCGCCGGACTTTTCCGTACACTCCCCGGGGGGGCCAACGTCCTGACTTTC. It encodes CATAGLFRTLPGGANVLTF.

As regards this clonotype: No conserved phenylalanine or tryptophan ends this CDR3, so it is likely a read error. The DNA is left out, because the CDR3 cannot be placed on it with certainty; the CDR3 is given as TCRdb lists it. This rearrangement joins TRBV2 to TRBJ1-5. A total of 8 residues make up the CDR3, ends included. Germline CDR1 reads SNHLY; CDR2 reads FYNNEI. This CDR3 is CASREGRS.

V gene TRBV28 combines with J gene TRBJ1-2; TRBD1 might be the D (6 bases). CDR1 MDHEN and CDR2 SYDVKM come from the germline V gene. V was cut by 3 bases and J by 4 bases, with 12 bases left in between. The CDR3 consists of 14 residues. Here the CDR3 reads CASSLPTGTYGYTF. The CDR3, as DNA: TGTGCCAGCAGTTTGCCTACAGGGACCTATGGCTACACCTTC.

As to this clonotype: One base away lies a much larger clone, so this may be a sequencing read error. V is TRBV19 and J is TRBJ1-2; a weak D match, TRBD1 (5 bases). Trimming removed 10 bases from V and 7 bases from J, with 13 bases in between. Per germline, CDR1 LNHDA and CDR2 SQIVND (reference sequence). The CDR3 contains 11 residues. CDR3 coding DNA: TGTGCCAATGCGACAGTTTCTGGCTACACCTTC. This translates into CANATVSGYTF.

This rearrangement joins TRBV7-2 to TRBJ1-2; weak D call: TRBD1 (6 bases). Germline V gene sequence: CDR1 SGHTA, CDR2 FQGNSA. The CDR3 covers 14 residues. The V end lost 5 bases, the J end lost 8 bases, and 18 bases lay between the germline ends. CDR3 sequence reads: CASSANRGASGYTF. CDR3 DNA sequence: TGTGCCAGCAGCGCGAATAGGGGGGCCTCAGGCTACACCTTC.

This clonotype was counted at least ten times. This chain links TRBV7-2 with TRBJ2-7, with D possibly matching TRBD1 (5 bases). Germline V gives CDR1 SGHTA, CDR2 FQGNSA. The germline V and J ends were trimmed by 5 bases and 0 bases, with 11 bases remaining between them. There are 14 residues in the CDR3. The CDR3 region has the DNA TGTGCCAGCAGCACCTGGACAAACTCCTACGAGCAGTACTTC. Amino acid sequence: CASSTWTNSYEQYF.

As concerns this clonotype: Because the CDR3 is missing its conserved closing phenylalanine or tryptophan, this is likely a read error. This chain connects TRBV6-5 to TRBJ1-6; TRBD1 aligns across 11 bases. This CDR3 spans 16 amino acids. Germline V lookup: CDR1 MNHEY, CDR2 SVGAGI. The J segment lost 8 bases and the V segment lost 6 bases, leaving 9 bases of the junction unmatched. The CDR3 loop reads CASSPGQGAVDSPLHL. The CDR3 region has the DNA TGTGCCAGCAGCCCAGGACAGGGGGCGGTGGATTCACCCCTCCACCTT.

V gene TRBV6-5 combines with J gene TRBJ1-6; D is unclear. The V gene lost 5 bases and the J gene lost 4 bases, with 15 bases spanning the gap. CDR3 length: 16 residues. Germline V CDR1 and CDR2: MNHEY, SVGAGI. The CDR3 spells CASSELPGGYNSPLHF. CDR3 coding DNA: TGTGCCAGCAGTGAATTGCCAGGAGGTTATAATTCACCCCTCCACTTT.

This clonotype was picked up many times. V gene TRBV20-1 combines with J gene TRBJ2-2; 7 positions match TRBD2. The trim removed 5 bases at V and 5 bases at J, leaving 8 bases unmatched. Germline V gene data show CDR1 as DFQATT and CDR2 as SNEGSKA (reference sequence). The CDR3 has 14 residues. The CDR3 loop reads CSARSGTGTGELFF. CDR3 bases: TGCAGTGCTCGGAGCGGGACGGGGACCGGGGAGCTGTTTTTT.

The chain couples TRBV2 to TRBJ2-7; D may be TRBD1 (8 bases). This CDR3 has 15 amino acids. Germline V gene sequence: CDR1 SNHLY, CDR2 FYNNEI. Trimming took off 5 bases at V and 3 bases at J, with 17 bases between the two ends. The CDR3 here is CASSHRAGQDYEQYF. CDR3 nucleotides: TGTGCCAGCAGTCATCGAGCGGGACAGGACTACGAGCAGTACTTC.

Worth noting for this clonotype: A much larger clone lies a single base off, so this may be a read error. This rearrangement joins TRBV19 to TRBJ2-5; maybe TRBD2 (6 bases). Germline CDR1 reads LNHDA; CDR2 reads SQIVND (reference sequence). This CDR3 has 14 amino acids. As DNA, the CDR3 is TGTACCAGTAGGCGCCTGGGACTGCAAGAGACCCAGTACTTC. Translated, it gives CTSRRLGLQETQYF.

The CDR3 loop is CASSRRLGSTFSGANVLTF. CDR3 in DNA: TGTGCCAGCAGCCGAAGGCTGGGCAGCACCTTCTCTGGGGCCAACGTCCTGACTTTC. V and J are TRBV28 and TRBJ2-6; no clear D. V was pared by 6 bases and J by 0 bases, with 21 bases between. Germline assignment: CDR1 MDHEN and CDR2 SYDVKM. The CDR3 loop spans 19 amino acids.

This clonotype has only a few counts. A read error may be the cause here, since a much bigger clone is one base away. The chain is built from TRBV20-1 and TRBJ2-7, with D tentatively TRBD1 (6 bases). The CDR3 loop spans 11 amino acids. Germline loops: CDR1 DFQATT, CDR2 SNEGSKA (reference sequence). CDR3: CSGRGLYEQYF. The CDR3 DNA reads TGCAGCGGAAGGGGGTTATACGAGCAGTACTTC.

V is TRBV5-5 and J is TRBJ2-7; 7 bases line up with TRBD2. The assigned J gene may be wrong: the sequence end matches TRBJ2-1 better. The V gene's germline CDR1 is SGHKS and CDR2 YYEKEE (reference sequence). CDR3 length equals 15 residues. CDR3 bases: TGTGCCAGCAGCTTGTATGGTCTAGCGGTCTATGAGCAGTTCTTC. Translating gives CASSLYGLAVYEQFF.

The V gene is TRBV29-1, the J gene TRBJ2-2, with 10 nucleotides matching TRBD1. The germline V gene encodes CDR1 SQVTM and CDR2 ANQGSEA. The CDR3 totals 14 residues. The CDR3 DNA reads as TGCAGTGCACAAGACAGGGGGCGAAGCGGGGAGCTGTTTTTT. It is translated as CSAQDRGRSGELFF.

This clonotype was seen ten or more times. The chain employs TRBV10-3 and TRBJ1-2; TRBD1 might be the D (5 bases). The germline V gene encodes CDR1 ENHRY and CDR2 SYGVKD. Trimming removed 1 base from V and 3 bases from J, with 9 bases in between. CDR3 size: 14 residues. DNA of the CDR3: TGTGCCATCAGTGAGTGGGAGGGGCACTATGGCTACACCTTC. Amino acid sequence: CAISEWEGHYGYTF.

As for this clonotype: This may arise from a read error, as a much more abundant clone is one base away. The chain's CDR3 is CASSQQETASYEQYF. The DNA of the CDR3 is TGTGCCAGCAGCCAGCAGGAGACAGCCTCCTACGAGCAGTACTTC. The V call is TRBV14, the J call TRBJ2-7, with D possibly TRBD1 on 5 matching bases. This CDR3 contains 15 residues. Trimming shortened V by 3 bases and J by 0 bases, and 12 bases separated the two germline ends. Germline V lookup: CDR1 SGHDN, CDR2 FVKESK.

This clonotype has just a few counts. The chain couples TRBV12-3 or TRBV12-4 to TRBJ2-5, with 7 nucleotides matching TRBD2. The CDR3 is 14 amino acids. The V gene end was trimmed by 7 bases and the J gene end by 2 bases; junction bases not matched to a gene: 7. CDR3 nucleotide sequence: TGTGCCAGCACCCAGAATAGCGGGCAAGAGACCCAGTACTTC. It is translated as CASTQNSGQETQYF.

This clonotype appeared once. A much larger clone differs from this one at a single base, so this may be a read error. The chain uses TRBV7-4 and TRBJ2-7; 9 nucleotides line up with TRBD1. The germline CDR1 and CDR2 sequences are SGHVT and SQSDAQ. The CDR3 covers 13 residues. The CDR3 bases are TGTGTCAGTCTGGGGCGACAGGGGGACGAGCAGTACTTC. It encodes CVSLGRQGDEQYF.